The sequence of this T cell receptor (beta chain) was determined in a study of blood T cell repertoires in COVID-19. Study context: Whether acute or convalescent, the COVID-19 samples came from the United States, Italy and Spain. Nucleic acid was either cDNA or gDNA, and it came from T cells, B-cell-depleted T cells, or PBMCs.

This CDR3 region has 16 residues. V lost 6 bases to trimming and J lost 5 bases; unmatched junction nucleotides: 11. The germline V gene has CDR1 MDHEN and CDR2 SYDVKM. Generated by immunoSEQ multiplex PCR, the TCRdb table keeps only in-frame clones and is missing some. The data show 90,000 to 150,000 clones, 85% to 90% seen once. The material sequenced was peripheral blood. The chain couples TRBV28 to TRBJ2-1; 9 bases are a match to TRBD2. The sequence derives from a human donor with acute or convalescent COVID-19. The donor label of this sample is uncertain. CDR3 sequence reads: CASRSAGGQRDNEQFF. CDR3 DNA sequence: TGTGCCAGCAGGTCAGCGGGAGGCCAACGTGACAATGAGCAGTTCTTC. Full variable domain (missing parts from reference TRBV28 and TRBJ2-1): DVKVTQSSRYLVKRTGEKVFLECVQDMDHENMFWYRQDPGLGLRLIYFSYDVKMKEKGDIPEGYSVSREKKERFSLILESASTNQTSMYLCASRSAGGQRDNEQFFGPGTRLTVL.